This T cell receptor beta chain appears in the sequencing data of a study of blood T cell repertoires in COVID-19. Using immunoSEQ multiplex PCR, the repertoire was profiled, and TCRdb retains in-frame clones only, with some absent. This table has hundreds of thousands of clones, more than 70% appearing once. The CDR3 consists of 14 residues. V lost 2 bases, J lost 3 bases, and 11 bases lay in between. The V gene's germline CDR1 is LGHNA and CDR2 YNFKEQ. This clone was observed a handful of times. The sample was peripheral blood. J is TRBJ2-7 and V is TRBV4-2; D might be TRBD1 (5 bases). This clonotype was obtained from a woman in her twenties or thirties who had recovered from COVID-19. This CDR3 reads CASSQNLDIYEQYF. CDR3 sequence (DNA): TGTGCCAGCAGCCAAAATTTGGACATCTACGAGCAGTACTTC.